This TCR beta chain originates from a study of blood T cell repertoires in COVID-19. Across the study: The study drew acute and convalescent COVID-19 samples from the United States, Italy and Spain.

The CDR3 is 12 amino acids. CDR1 and CDR2 (germline): LGHDT, YNNKEL (reference sequence). Trimming stripped 6 bases from V and 6 bases from J, with 12 bases between. Authors' methods: Estimated nucleated cell counts came from reference gene primer amplification. Here immunoSEQ multiplex PCR was the method, and the copy in TCRdb shows in-frame clones only, minus some. V and J calls and clone size come straight from that table; D and trimming were deduced from the DNA. The sample holds 180,000 or so clones; 86% are singletons and the top ten take about 0.98%. V is TRBV3-1 (or the pseudogene TRBV3-2) and J is TRBJ2-7; the D gene is possibly TRBD1 (6 bases). The sequence was obtained from a young man with acute or convalescent COVID-19. The sample consisted of peripheral blood. CDR3: CASSQQGGEQYV. CDR3 bases: TGTGCCAGCAGTCAACAGGGTGGCGAGCAGTACGTC.